The clone carrying this T cell receptor beta chain was counted between two and nine times. TCRdb ran MiXCR on the 5' RACE reads and lists one entry per CDR3 protein. Of roughly 620,000 distinct CDR3 sequences listed, about a sixth are singletons. The data originate from a study of T-cell memory formation after mild COVID-19. This sequence was found in an adult woman who had mild COVID-19 (a few samples of this study predate the infection). Cell type and time point are not known. Sequencing input: PBMCs or a T cell subset sorted from them (not recorded which).

The CDR3 region is CSAPHEGDVLEQFF. In DNA, the CDR3 is TGCAGTGCCCCCCACGAAGGGGATGTCTTGGAGCAGTTCTTC. This chain links TRBV20-1 with TRBJ2-1; tentative D call: TRBD1 (5 bases). Germline V lookup: CDR1 DFQATT, CDR2 SNEGSKA (reference sequence). The CDR3 is 14 amino acids. Trimming cost V 6 bases and J 10 bases, with 22 bases left between them.